This is a list of T cell receptor beta chains from one sample in a study of CXCR3-negative and CXCR3-positive naive CD8 T cells. TCRdb reworked the 5' RACE reads into one entry per CDR3 protein, no DNA. The sample table includes tens of thousands of distinct CDR3 sequences. The sample consisted of naive CXCR3- CD8+ T cells from blood. These TCRs come from a human donor in good health. Some clones in this sample may be carry-over from other donors' samples. The CDR3 runs from the conserved cysteine through the conserved F or W.

V	J	CDR3
TRBV9	TRBJ2-1	CASRGASGGRFNEQFF
TRBV29-1	TRBJ1-1	CSVSPGGPTEAFF
TRBV6-2/TRBV6-3	TRBJ2-5	CASSYAAPSSQETQYF
TRBV6-2/TRBV6-3	TRBJ2-5	CASRRRGEPETQYF
TRBV29-1	TRBJ2-7	CSVEGTGKSSSYEQYF
TRBV24-1	TRBJ2-2	CATSDLGPPTGELFF
TRBV15	TRBJ2-1	CATSSLGTSGRSEQFF
TRBV4-1	TRBJ2-7	CASSQDHREDEQYF
TRBV28	TRBJ2-1	CASSLRGPHNEQFF
TRBV29-1	TRBJ2-2	CSVSHTNTGELFF
TRBV3-1	TRBJ2-1	CASSHPATGTIANEQFF
TRBV29-1	TRBJ1-2	CSVEVPDGYTF
TRBV15	TRBJ1-6	CATSRDRAGSYNSPLHF
TRBV7-7	TRBJ1-5	CASSSSGTGISNQPQHF
TRBV6-6	TRBJ1-3	CASSLTFSGNTIYF
TRBV3-1	TRBJ1-1	CASSQDRGLTEASF
TRBV5-5	TRBJ2-3	CASSLETVFTDTQYF
TRBV6-5	TRBJ2-2	CASSYSNPLEANTGELFF
TRBV29-1	TRBJ2-4	CSVEEWRGGSQNIQYF
TRBV20-1	TRBJ2-1	CSARDIAGGGYNEQFF
TRBV9	TRBJ2-7	CASSGEGAGGSYEQYF
TRBV6-6	TRBJ2-5	CASISPYQETQYF
TRBV5-1	TRBJ1-1	CASSLTLETATEAFF
TRBV5-1	TRBJ2-2	CASSSGQGRRELFF
TRBV20-1	TRBJ2-5	CSARGSGGPGGETQYF
TRBV5-5	TRBJ2-1	CASSLRAGEQFF
TRBV15	TRBJ2-7	CATSRDGISAYEQYF
TRBV29-1	TRBJ1-1	CSVAWGARGWNTEAFF
TRBV20-1	TRBJ1-3	CSVLDRGQDTIYF
TRBV13	TRBJ2-7	CASSSPEDLYEQYF
TRBV27	TRBJ1-2	CASSSEGLANYGYTF
TRBV7-8	TRBJ1-1	CASSLERRGNTEAFF
TRBV7-2	TRBJ2-1	CASSTSGGNAYNEQFF
TRBV20-1	TRBJ2-7	CSARDRVTYEQYF
TRBV27	TRBJ2-7	CASSLSAVGEQYF
TRBV5-1	TRBJ1-1	CASSLVGTVTLPEAFF
TRBV9	TRBJ2-1	CASSSGAGFSHNEQFF
TRBV9	TRBJ2-1	CASSAGDSGNEQFF